A selection of T cell receptor beta chains follows, all from one sample in a study of control samples from healthy donors and cancer patients. The data were produced by immunoSEQ multiplex PCR, yet TCRdb's version contains in-frame clones alone and is incomplete. The repertoire holds 150,000 to 200,000 clones, with about 91% as singletons. The sequenced material came from blood. Receptors were obtained from a man aged 18 to 29 in good health. The CDR3 runs from the conserved cysteine through the conserved F or W. Fields, in order: clone size, J gene, D gene, V gene, CDR3 protein, CDR3 DNA. The D gene is left open where the match is weak. Not all rows give a size; the values are once, few, many and, for expanded clones, a class.

clone size: -
J gene: TRBJ2-7
D gene: -
V gene: TRBV20-1
CDR3 protein: CSARQGFEQYF
CDR3 DNA: TGCAGTGCCCGACAAGGGTTCGAGCAGTACTTC

clone size: -
J gene: TRBJ2-7
D gene: -
V gene: TRBV3-1/TRBV3-2
CDR3 protein: CASSPGGYEQYF
CDR3 DNA: TGTGCCAGCAGCCCCGGCGGCTACGAGCAGTACTTC

clone size: few
J gene: TRBJ1-2
D gene: -
V gene: TRBV7-2
CDR3 protein: CASSLERASYGYTF
CDR3 DNA: TGTGCCAGCAGCTTAGAGCGGGCGAGCTATGGCTACACCTTC

clone size: -
J gene: TRBJ1-2
D gene: -
V gene: TRBV7-8
CDR3 protein: CASSNTGQGPNYGYTF
CDR3 DNA: TGTGCCAGCAGCAATACAGGCCAGGGTCCTAACTATGGCTACACCTTC

clone size: -
J gene: TRBJ1-6
D gene: TRBD1
V gene: TRBV28
CDR3 protein: CAATGSEISPLHF
CDR3 DNA: TGTGCCGCGACAGGGTCCGAAATCTCACCCCTCCACTTT

clone size: -
J gene: TRBJ2-1
D gene: TRBD2
V gene: TRBV29-1
CDR3 protein: CSVASGGRYNEQFF
CDR3 DNA: TGCAGCGTGGCTAGCGGGGGGAGATACAATGAGCAGTTCTTC

clone size: once
J gene: TRBJ1-3
D gene: -
V gene: TRBV28
CDR3 protein: CASSFSTSYSGNTIYF
CDR3 DNA: TGTGCCAGCAGTTTTTCGACATCATACTCTGGAAACACCATATATTTT

clone size: -
J gene: TRBJ2-5
D gene: -
V gene: TRBV19
CDR3 protein: CASSIPGETQYF
CDR3 DNA: TGTGCCAGTAGTATACCAGGGGAGACCCAGTACTTC

clone size: -
J gene: TRBJ1-4
D gene: -
V gene: TRBV29-1
CDR3 protein: CSAKATGEKLFF
CDR3 DNA: TGCAGCGCAAAAGCTACGGGGGAAAAACTGTTTTTT

clone size: -
J gene: TRBJ1-2
D gene: -
V gene: TRBV19
CDR3 protein: CASSIAGDNYGYTF
CDR3 DNA: TGTGCCAGTAGTATTGCCGGTGATAACTATGGCTACACCTTC

clone size: once
J gene: TRBJ2-2
D gene: -
V gene: TRBV28
CDR3 protein: CASSRTPSNRELFF
CDR3 DNA: TGTGCCAGCAGTCGGACTCCTAGCAATCGGGAGCTGTTTTTT

clone size: -
J gene: TRBJ2-5
D gene: -
V gene: TRBV2
CDR3 protein: CASSLDQETQYF
CDR3 DNA: TGTGCCAGCAGTTTGGACCAAGAGACCCAGTACTTC

clone size: -
J gene: TRBJ1-4
D gene: TRBD1
V gene: TRBV28
CDR3 protein: CATKTGSNEKLFF
CDR3 DNA: TGTGCCACCAAGACAGGGAGTAATGAAAAACTGTTTTTT

clone size: -
J gene: TRBJ1-5
D gene: -
V gene: TRBV7-9
CDR3 protein: CASSPQSGGAGVGNQPQHF
CDR3 DNA: TGTGCCAGCAGCCCACAAAGCGGGGGGGCTGGTGTTGGCAATCAGCCCCAGCATTTT

clone size: -
J gene: TRBJ2-5
D gene: TRBD2
V gene: TRBV6-5
CDR3 protein: CASRRGGETQYF
CDR3 DNA: TGTGCCAGCAGGCGGGGGGGCGAGACCCAGTACTTC

clone size: once
J gene: TRBJ2-2
D gene: -
V gene: TRBV5-1
CDR3 protein: CASSLAVELNTGELFF
CDR3 DNA: TGCGCCAGCAGCTTGGCCGTAGAACTGAACACCGGGGAGCTGTTTTTT

clone size: -
J gene: TRBJ2-3
D gene: TRBD2
V gene: TRBV6-2/TRBV6-3
CDR3 protein: CASSLGLANTDTQYF
CDR3 DNA: TGTGCCAGCAGCCTAGGACTAGCGAACACAGATACGCAGTATTTT

clone size: -
J gene: TRBJ2-7
D gene: -
V gene: TRBV4-1
CDR3 protein: CASSQAKQGPYEQYF
CDR3 DNA: TGCGCCAGCAGCCAAGCGAAGCAGGGCCCCTACGAGCAGTACTTC

clone size: -
J gene: TRBJ1-6
D gene: -
V gene: TRBV14
CDR3 protein: CASSRDFNSPLHF
CDR3 DNA: TGTGCCAGCAGCCGCGACTTCAATTCACCCCTCCACTTT

clone size: -
J gene: TRBJ1-5
D gene: -
V gene: TRBV10-3
CDR3 protein: CATRATGYSNQPQHF
CDR3 DNA: TGTGCCACCCGGGCGACAGGTTATAGCAATCAGCCCCAGCATTTT

clone size: -
J gene: TRBJ2-7
D gene: TRBD2
V gene: TRBV7-9
CDR3 protein: CASSPLLAGGVDNEQYF
CDR3 DNA: TGTGCCAGCAGCCCCCTACTAGCGGGGGGTGTCGACAACGAGCAGTACTTC

clone size: -
J gene: TRBJ1-5
D gene: -
V gene: TRBV6-6
CDR3 protein: CASSTGTARPQHF
CDR3 DNA: TGTGCCAGCAGCACCGGGACGGCTAGGCCCCAGCATTTT

clone size: -
J gene: TRBJ1-1
D gene: -
V gene: TRBV7-2
CDR3 protein: CASSFLGRGDTEAFF
CDR3 DNA: TGTGCCAGCAGCTTCTTGGGGCGCGGGGACACTGAAGCTTTCTTT

clone size: -
J gene: TRBJ1-2
D gene: TRBD1
V gene: TRBV9
CDR3 protein: CASSVRAGGNGYTF
CDR3 DNA: TGTGCCAGCAGCGTAAGGGCAGGGGGCAATGGCTACACCTTC

clone size: -
J gene: TRBJ2-1
D gene: TRBD2
V gene: TRBV5-1
CDR3 protein: CASSSFSGGAGNEQFF
CDR3 DNA: TGCGCCAGCAGCTCCTTCAGCGGGGGGGCGGGCAATGAGCAGTTCTTC

clone size: -
J gene: TRBJ1-5
D gene: -
V gene: TRBV4-3
CDR3 protein: CASSQEGRGGQPQHF
CDR3 DNA: TGCGCCAGCAGCCAAGAGGGCAGGGGAGGACAGCCCCAGCATTTT

clone size: -
J gene: TRBJ2-7
D gene: -
V gene: TRBV24-1
CDR3 protein: CATSRGSSYEQYF
CDR3 DNA: TGTGCCACCAGCAGGGGCAGTTCCTACGAGCAGTACTTC

clone size: -
J gene: TRBJ1-1
D gene: -
V gene: TRBV6-5
CDR3 protein: CASSYSWSTEAFF
CDR3 DNA: TGTGCCAGCAGTTACTCGTGGAGCACTGAAGCTTTCTTT

clone size: -
J gene: TRBJ2-1
D gene: TRBD1
V gene: TRBV24-1
CDR3 protein: CATSATGMFNEQFF
CDR3 DNA: TGTGCCACCAGTGCGACAGGGATGTTCAATGAGCAGTTCTTC

clone size: -
J gene: TRBJ2-3
D gene: -
V gene: TRBV5-5
CDR3 protein: CASSEGTRDTQYF
CDR3 DNA: TGTGCCAGCAGCGAAGGGACGCGAGATACGCAGTATTTT

clone size: -
J gene: TRBJ1-4
D gene: -
V gene: TRBV5-1
CDR3 protein: CASSPDSHNEKLFF
CDR3 DNA: TGCGCCAGCAGCCCGGACAGTCACAATGAAAAACTGTTTTTT

clone size: -
J gene: TRBJ1-2
D gene: TRBD1
V gene: TRBV5-1
CDR3 protein: CASSLAPRDRERYGYTF
CDR3 DNA: TGCGCCAGCAGCTTGGCCCCCCGGGACAGGGAAAGATATGGCTACACCTTC

clone size: few
J gene: TRBJ2-7
D gene: TRBD1
V gene: TRBV7-2
CDR3 protein: CASSSRTGGTYEQYF
CDR3 DNA: TGTGCCAGCAGCTCACGGACAGGCGGTACCTACGAGCAGTACTTC

clone size: -
J gene: TRBJ1-1
D gene: TRBD1
V gene: TRBV18
CDR3 protein: CASSPFDRGLTNTEAFF
CDR3 DNA: TGTGCCAGCTCACCCTTCGACAGGGGCCTCACGAACACTGAAGCTTTCTTT

clone size: -
J gene: TRBJ2-7
D gene: TRBD1
V gene: TRBV7-9
CDR3 protein: CASSTLTGVDEQYF
CDR3 DNA: TGTGCCAGCAGCACTCTGACAGGGGTGGACGAGCAGTACTTC

clone size: -
J gene: TRBJ1-5
D gene: -
V gene: TRBV19
CDR3 protein: CASKLDSYSNQPQHF
CDR3 DNA: TGTGCCAGTAAGTTGGACAGCTATAGCAATCAGCCCCAGCATTTT

clone size: once
J gene: TRBJ2-3
D gene: -
V gene: TRBV15
CDR3 protein: CATSRETGDTQYF
CDR3 DNA: TGTGCCACCAGCAGAGAAACCGGAGATACGCAGTATTTT

clone size: -
J gene: TRBJ2-3
D gene: -
V gene: TRBV27
CDR3 protein: CASRASSTDTQYF
CDR3 DNA: TGTGCCAGCAGAGCCTCTAGCACAGATACGCAGTATTTT

clone size: -
J gene: TRBJ2-7
D gene: TRBD2
V gene: TRBV19
CDR3 protein: CASSPTSGGQAEQYF
CDR3 DNA: TGTGCCAGTAGCCCGACTAGCGGGGGGCAGGCCGAGCAGTACTTC

clone size: -
J gene: TRBJ1-2
D gene: -
V gene: TRBV6-5
CDR3 protein: CASSSWEGEGYGYTF
CDR3 DNA: TGTGCCAGCAGTTCTTGGGAGGGCGAGGGTTATGGCTACACCTTC